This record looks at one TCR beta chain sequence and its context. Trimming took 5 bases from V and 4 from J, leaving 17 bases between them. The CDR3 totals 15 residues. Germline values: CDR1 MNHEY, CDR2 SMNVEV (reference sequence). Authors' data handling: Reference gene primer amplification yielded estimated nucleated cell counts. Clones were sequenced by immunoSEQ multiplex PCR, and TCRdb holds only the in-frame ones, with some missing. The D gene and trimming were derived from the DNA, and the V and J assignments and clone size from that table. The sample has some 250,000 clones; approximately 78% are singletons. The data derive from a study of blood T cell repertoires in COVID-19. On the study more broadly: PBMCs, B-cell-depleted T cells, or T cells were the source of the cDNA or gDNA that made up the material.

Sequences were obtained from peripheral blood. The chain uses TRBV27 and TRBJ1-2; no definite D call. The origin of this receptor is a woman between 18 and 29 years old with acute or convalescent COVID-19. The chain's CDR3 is CASSVRGKWSYGYTF. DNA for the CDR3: TGTGCCAGCAGTGTACGGGGTAAATGGAGCTATGGCTACACCTTC.